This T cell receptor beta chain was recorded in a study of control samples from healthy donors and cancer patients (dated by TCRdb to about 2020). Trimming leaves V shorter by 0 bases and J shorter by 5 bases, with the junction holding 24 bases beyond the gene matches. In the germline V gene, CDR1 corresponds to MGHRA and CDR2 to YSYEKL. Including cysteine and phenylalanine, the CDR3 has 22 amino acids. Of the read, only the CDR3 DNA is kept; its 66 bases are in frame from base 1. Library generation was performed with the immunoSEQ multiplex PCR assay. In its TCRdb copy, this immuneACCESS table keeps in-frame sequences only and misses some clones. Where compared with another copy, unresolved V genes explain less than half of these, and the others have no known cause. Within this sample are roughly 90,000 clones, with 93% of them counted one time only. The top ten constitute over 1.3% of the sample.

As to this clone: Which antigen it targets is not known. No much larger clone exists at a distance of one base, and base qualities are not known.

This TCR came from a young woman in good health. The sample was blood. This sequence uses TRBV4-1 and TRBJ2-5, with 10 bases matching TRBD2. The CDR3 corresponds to CASSQELLTGAGGLGARETQYF. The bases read TGCGCCAGCAGCCAAGAACTCCTAACGGGAGCGGGAGGGTTAGGAGCTAGGGAGACCCAGTACTTC.